This T cell receptor beta chain was recorded in a study of T cells in Graves' hyperthyroidism and ophthalmopathy (dated by TCRdb to between 2018 and 2021). Concerning the study at large: Peripheral blood samples were taken at initial diagnosis, before any treatment was given. A discovery cohort of roughly 96 patients, roughly 45 with Graves' ophthalmopathy and 57 with stable Graves' hyperthyroidism, was used to find distinguishing TCR V-J signatures. Prospective prediction of ophthalmopathy was tested in an independent validation cohort of 18 to 20 hyperthyroidism patients and 15 to 17 patients who later progressed to ophthalmopathy. The 80 to 100 discovery patients were randomly divided into training and test sets at a 7:3 ratio. In addition, the study compared T-cell repertoires in thyroid tissue and in blood from about six Graves' hyperthyroidism patients. Following sampling, methimazole starting at 30 mg daily was given to hyperthyroidism patients, and high-dose intravenous methylprednisolone was given to ophthalmopathy patients. The paper reports TCR Vbeta CDR3 sequencing of some 140 peripheral blood samples: under 45 ophthalmopathy, fewer than 85 hyperthyroidism and around 17 progressor patients.

This clonotype was observed at least ten times. The specificity of this receptor is unknown. Base quality data are lacking; no much larger clone is found one base away. Study-wide findings and limitations: Most expanded thyroid clonotypes (frequency above 0.001) were also found in blood, which suggests that blood repertoires may mirror thyroid immune responses. In validation, the model predicted progression to ophthalmopathy a median of 6.5 months before onset, with 65% to 71% sensitivity and about 72% specificity. Sample size was not statistically predetermined, and investigators were not blinded to group allocation. Ophthalmopathy was separated from stable hyperthyroidism by a 13 V-J signature model, with around 90% sensitivity and roughly 81% specificity obtained in cross-validation and 80%/75% obtained in testing.

Stable Graves' hyperthyroidism was defined as no progression to ophthalmopathy during 18 months of follow-up. Hyperthyroidism patients were newly diagnosed, had a disease duration of under 2 months, and were aged 18 to 65 years. Patients with uncontrolled infections, other autoimmune diseases, pregnancy or lactation were excluded. Diagnoses were based on clinical symptoms, serum thyroxine and TRAb, thyroid ultrasound and orbital computed tomography. PBMCs were isolated from about 9.2 ml of fresh peripheral blood by Ficoll-Paque density gradient centrifugation. Trizol reagent was used to extract total RNA, and RNA quality was then checked on an Agilent 2100 Bioanalyzer. Amplification of TCR beta CDR3 regions was carried out from RNA transcripts. A first-round RT-PCR of the TCR CDR3 used the HTBI primer set with the Qiagen OneStep RT-PCR kit. Libraries were constructed in a second round of multiplex PCR, after which size selection and purification were performed. Libraries were sequenced paired-end with 100 bp reads on an Illumina HiSeq2000. Under the source paper's analysis protocol: SOAPnuke was used to process the raw data, throwing out any read that contained adapters or uncalled bases, had a mean Phred below 15, or lacked an exact constant-primer or identifier match. COPE v1.2.5 was used to merge high-quality paired reads, and clonotypes were defined as unique nucleotide sequences. MiTCR v1.1 was used to align the clonotypes against IMGT TRBV, TRBD and TRBJ reference segments. The analysis was restricted to V-J combinations with a frequency above 0.0001, which together covered around 99% of the repertoires. A TCS score was defined as the ratio between F50 (clonal expansion) and ExV (chaos), using BLOSUM62-based TCRdist between CDR3 peptides within each V-J. Welch's t-statistics and random forest reduced approximately 520 V-J features to 13, which were used in a naive Bayes classifier (R e1071). TCRdb took the public reads, trimmed them with fastp at Q25, ran MiXCR for clone calling and kept in-frame beta chains. Every CDR3 protein is listed once, alongside the most common genes and DNA of its rows. TCRdb, rather than the study authors, made the V and J calls. The sample table shows roughly 350,000 distinct CDR3 sequences, and about 15% are seen once. Of the sample, around 24% is held by the ten largest clones.

After removal of 8 bases from V and 8 bases from J, the junction retains 15 bases not matched to a gene. The CDR3 numbers 14 residues from cysteine through phenylalanine. The kept DNA is CDR3 alone, 42 bases in frame from the first base. CDR1 and CDR2 (SGHTS, YDEGEE) derive from the germline V gene. The sequenced sample was blood. The chain is assembled from TRBV5-8 and TRBJ1-2; 7 bases in the junction line up with TRBD1. The sequence derives from a woman younger than 45 with Graves' hyperthyroidism. The DNA sequence reads TGTGCCAGGGACGACAGGGCGAGGGATTTCGGCTACACCTTC. This yields the protein CARDDRARDFGYTF.